This TCR beta chain was identified in a study of T-cell reconstitution after alpha-beta-depleted transplantation in children. Overall study findings and caveats: One year post-transplant, T-cell counts and diversity were largely derived from T cells produced anew. Expanded graft clones, several hundred of them, were reportedly the source of alpha-beta T cells about two months after transplant.

Using unique molecular identifiers, the investigators prepared the TCRbeta library. TCRdb reprocessed the PCR reads with MiXCR, giving one entry per CDR3 protein. The sample includes 80,000 to 100,000 distinct CDR3 sequences, 20% to 25% of them seen just once. Germline loops: CDR1 MGHRA, CDR2 YSYEKL. The CDR3 is 16 amino acids. V shed 1 base and J shed 0 bases, with 13 bases lying between them. Worth noting for this clonotype: Antigen unknown.

The chain links TRBV4-1 to TRBJ2-7; D may match TRBD1 or TRBD2 (5 bases each). The receptor was derived from a boy aged 2-15 years with acute lymphoblastic leukemia, due to receive a stem cell transplant. The material was PBMCs, obtained before TCRalphabeta/CD19-depleted stem cell transplant. CDR3: CASSQVVGPSSYEQYF. The CDR3 coding sequence is TGCGCCAGCAGCCAAGTCGTGGGACCCAGCTCCTACGAGCAGTACTTC.